A selection of T cell receptor beta chains follows, all from one sample in a study of cytomegalovirus exposure and HLA in healthy donors. The repertoire was sequenced with immunoSEQ multiplex PCR; TCRdb's copy has only in-frame clones and lacks some. Altogether roughly 190,000 clones are present, around 62% being singletons, with the ten largest covering 2.5% to 3.5%. The sequenced sample consisted of PBMCs. The source of these receptors is a middle-aged man in good health and CMV-seronegative. CDR3s include the opening cysteine and the closing phenylalanine or tryptophan. Size is stated for part of the rows, as once, few or many counts, or as a class when the clone is expanded.

J gene: TRBJ2-5
V gene: TRBV4-2
clone size: NA
CDR3 protein: CASSSRLAGIQETQYF

J gene: TRBJ2-5
V gene: TRBV27
clone size: NA
CDR3 protein: CASSLAGGQETQYF

J gene: TRBJ2-7
V gene: TRBV7-9
clone size: NA
CDR3 protein: CSSSYSGQPAYEQYF

J gene: TRBJ1-1
V gene: TRBV5-1
clone size: NA
CDR3 protein: CASSLVQAKTEAFF

J gene: TRBJ2-3
V gene: TRBV6-5
clone size: NA
CDR3 protein: CASSYGRGGSTDTQYF

J gene: TRBJ1-3
V gene: TRBV28
clone size: NA
CDR3 protein: CASRSNDRGGNTIYF

J gene: TRBJ1-3
V gene: TRBV5-6
clone size: few
CDR3 protein: CASSLEPRASGNTIYF

J gene: TRBJ2-5
V gene: TRBV25-1
clone size: NA
CDR3 protein: CASSDLMLAGVETQYF

J gene: TRBJ1-2
V gene: TRBV2
clone size: NA
CDR3 protein: CASSRGVANYGYTF

J gene: TRBJ2-3
V gene: TRBV5-8
clone size: NA
CDR3 protein: CASSLSTSTDTQYF

J gene: TRBJ2-4
V gene: TRBV19
clone size: NA
CDR3 protein: CASRTELAGGPLAKNIQYF

J gene: TRBJ2-3
V gene: TRBV7-9
clone size: NA
CDR3 protein: CASSVSGGADTQYF

J gene: TRBJ2-1
V gene: TRBV6-5
clone size: NA
CDR3 protein: CASSLGLAGIEQFF

J gene: TRBJ2-5
V gene: TRBV7-7
clone size: NA
CDR3 protein: CASSPTGGTQYF

J gene: TRBJ2-6
V gene: TRBV29-1
clone size: few
CDR3 protein: CSVEDRLVGANVLTF